This TCR beta chain was observed in a study of cytomegalovirus exposure and HLA in healthy donors. Study-level results: The study flagged some 170 TCR beta chains as cytomegalovirus-associated. For TCR beta chains, V- and J-gene trimming was later linked to a missense DCLRE1C variant.

Concerning this clone itself: The antigen is not known.

The PCR contained 60 Vbeta and 13 Jbeta primers. Generated by immunoSEQ multiplex PCR, the TCRdb table keeps only in-frame clones and is missing some. The data contain roughly 100,000 clones, approximately 85% of them singletons. This receptor was obtained from a man in his fifties in good health and CMV-seronegative. The source material was PBMCs.

CDR3: CAISSRDRDYGYTF. The CDR3 coding sequence is TGTGCCATCAGTTCCCGGGACAGGGACTATGGCTACACCTTC. The chain recombines TRBV10-3 with TRBJ1-2, with 9 bases lining up with TRBD1. In germline, CDR1 is ENHRY, CDR2 SYGVKD. This CDR3 has 14 residues. V was clipped by 5 bases and J by 3 bases; unmatched bases: 4.